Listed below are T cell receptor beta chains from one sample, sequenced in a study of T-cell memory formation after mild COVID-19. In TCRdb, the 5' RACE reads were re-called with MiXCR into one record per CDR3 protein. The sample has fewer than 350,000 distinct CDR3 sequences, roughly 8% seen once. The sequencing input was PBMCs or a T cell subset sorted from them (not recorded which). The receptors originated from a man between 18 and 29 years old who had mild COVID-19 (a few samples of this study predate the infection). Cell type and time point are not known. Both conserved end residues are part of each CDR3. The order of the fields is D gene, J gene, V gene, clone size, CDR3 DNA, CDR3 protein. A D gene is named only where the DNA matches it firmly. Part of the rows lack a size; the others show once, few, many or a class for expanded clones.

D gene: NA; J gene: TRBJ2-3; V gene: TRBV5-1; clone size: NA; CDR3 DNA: TGCGCCAGCAGTCTACAGGGATACACAGATACGCAGTATTTT; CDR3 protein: CASSLQGYTDTQYF
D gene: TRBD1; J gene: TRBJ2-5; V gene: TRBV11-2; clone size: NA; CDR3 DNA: TGTGCCACCCAAAGGGGGCAGAGGGAGACCCAGTACTTC; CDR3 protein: CATQRGQRETQYF
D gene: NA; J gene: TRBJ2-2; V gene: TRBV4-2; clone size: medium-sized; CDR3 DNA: TGTGCCAGCAGCCAAGAGGGGGACCCCTCCACCGGGGAGCTGTTTTTT; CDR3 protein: CASSQEGDPSTGELFF
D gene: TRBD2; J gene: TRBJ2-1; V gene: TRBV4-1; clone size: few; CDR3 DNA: TGCGCCAGCAGCCAAGATCGAGGGCTAGCGGGGGGACGGTACAATGAGCAGTTCTTC; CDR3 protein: CASSQDRGLAGGRYNEQFF
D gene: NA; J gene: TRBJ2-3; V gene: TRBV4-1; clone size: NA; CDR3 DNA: TGCGCCAGCAGCCAAGCAGCACCAGACACAGATACGCAGTATTTT; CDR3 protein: CASSQAAPDTDTQYF
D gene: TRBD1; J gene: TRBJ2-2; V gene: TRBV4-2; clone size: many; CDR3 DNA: TGTGCCAGCAGCCTTGGACAGGGCGCGAACACCGGGGAGCTGTTTTTT; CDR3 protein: CASSLGQGANTGELFF
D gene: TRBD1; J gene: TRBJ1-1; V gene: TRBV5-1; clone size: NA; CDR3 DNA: TGCGCCAGCAGCTTGGCAAGGACAGGGGTGAACACTGAAGCTTTCTTT; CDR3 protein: CASSLARTGVNTEAFF
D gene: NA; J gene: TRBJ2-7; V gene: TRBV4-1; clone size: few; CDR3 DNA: TGCGCCAGCAGCCAACCCGGTAAACCCTACGAGCAGTACTTC; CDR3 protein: CASSQPGKPYEQYF
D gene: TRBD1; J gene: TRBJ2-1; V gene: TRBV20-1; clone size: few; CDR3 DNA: TGCAGTGCTCGGGACAGGGAACCGAGCTCCTACAATGAGCAGTTCTTC; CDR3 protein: CSARDREPSSYNEQFF
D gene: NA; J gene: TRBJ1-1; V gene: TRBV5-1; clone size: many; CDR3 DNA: TGCGCCAGCAGCTTCCTGGCAGGGCCTAACACTGAAGCTTTCTTT; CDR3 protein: CASSFLAGPNTEAFF
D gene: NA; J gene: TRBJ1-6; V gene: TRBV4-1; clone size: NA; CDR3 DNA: TGCGCCAGCAGCCAAGACTGGTCGATTTCACCCCTCCACTTT; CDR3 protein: CASSQDWSISPLHF
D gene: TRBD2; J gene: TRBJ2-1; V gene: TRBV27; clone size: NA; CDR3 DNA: TGTGCCAGCAGTTCCTTCGCGGGGGGCTATATTGAGCAGTTCTTC; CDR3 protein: CASSSFAGGYIEQFF
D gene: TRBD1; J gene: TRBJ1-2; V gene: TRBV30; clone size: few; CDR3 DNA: TGTGCCTGGAGGCCCATGGACAGGGCCTATGGCTACACCTTC; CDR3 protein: CAWRPMDRAYGYTF
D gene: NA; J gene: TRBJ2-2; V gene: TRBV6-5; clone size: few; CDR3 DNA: TGTGCCAGCAGCTACGGGGCGGGCGGGGAGCTGTTTTTT; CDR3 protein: CASSYGAGGELFF
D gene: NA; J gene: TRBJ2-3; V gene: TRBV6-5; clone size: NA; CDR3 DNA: TGTGCCATCGGGCCCTTGGGGGGTACAGATACGCAGTATTTT; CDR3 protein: CAIGPLGGTDTQYF
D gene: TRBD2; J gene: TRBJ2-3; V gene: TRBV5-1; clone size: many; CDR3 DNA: TGCGCCAGCAGCCAACGAACTAGCGGGGGGTCAGATACGCAGTATTTT; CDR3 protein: CASSQRTSGGSDTQYF
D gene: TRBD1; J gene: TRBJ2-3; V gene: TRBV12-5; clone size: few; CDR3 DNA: TGTGCTAGTGGTAAAGGGGACAGGGGAGCCACAGATACGCAGTATTTT; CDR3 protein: CASGKGDRGATDTQYF
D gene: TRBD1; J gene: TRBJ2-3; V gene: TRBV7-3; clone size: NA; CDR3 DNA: TGTGCCAGCAGCCAAGACAGGGGTCGGGCAGATACGCAGTATTTT; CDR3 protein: CASSQDRGRADTQYF
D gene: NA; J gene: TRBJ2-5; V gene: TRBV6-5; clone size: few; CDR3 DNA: TGTGCCAGCAGTTACGGGGAGCAAGAGACCCAGTACTTC; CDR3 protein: CASSYGEQETQYF
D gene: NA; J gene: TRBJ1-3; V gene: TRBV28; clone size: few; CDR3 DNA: TGTGCCAGCAGGACCGGACAGAGCTCTGGAAACACCATATATTTT; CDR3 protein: CASRTGQSSGNTIYF
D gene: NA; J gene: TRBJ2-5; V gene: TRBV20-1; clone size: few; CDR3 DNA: TGCAGTGCTAGAGTGCTTGGACCCAGGACCCAGTACTTC; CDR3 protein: CSARVLGPRTQYF
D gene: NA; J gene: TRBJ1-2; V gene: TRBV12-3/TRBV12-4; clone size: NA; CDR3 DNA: TGTGCCAGCAGTCCATGGGGGGGTCCGGGGTATAACTATGGCTACACCTTC; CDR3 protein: CASSPWGGPGYNYGYTF
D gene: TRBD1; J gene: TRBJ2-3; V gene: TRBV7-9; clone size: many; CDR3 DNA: TGTGCCAGCAGCCCGTGGACAGGGGGCACAGATACGCAGTATTTT; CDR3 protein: CASSPWTGGTDTQYF
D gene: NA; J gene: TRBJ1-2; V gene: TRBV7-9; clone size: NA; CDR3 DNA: TGTGCCAGCAGCTTAGATAATGCGGATGGCTACACCTTC; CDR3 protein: CASSLDNADGYTF
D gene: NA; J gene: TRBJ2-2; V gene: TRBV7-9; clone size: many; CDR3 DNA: TGTGCCAGCAGACGGGACGGGGAGCTGTTTTTT; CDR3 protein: CASRRDGELFF
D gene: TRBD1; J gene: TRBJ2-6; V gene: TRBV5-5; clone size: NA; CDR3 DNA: TGTGCCAGCAGCTTGACAGGGGGCGCTGGGGCCAACGTCCTGACTTTC; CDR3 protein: CASSLTGGAGANVLTF
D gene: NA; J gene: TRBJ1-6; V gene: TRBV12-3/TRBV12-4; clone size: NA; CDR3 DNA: TGTGCCAGCAGTTTAGCCCGCCCACCCCTCCACTTT; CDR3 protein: CASSLARPPLHF
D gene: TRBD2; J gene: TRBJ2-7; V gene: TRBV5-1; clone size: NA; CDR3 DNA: TGCGCCAGCAGCTTGTCCGTCTGGGGGGGGATTTACGAGCAGTACTTC; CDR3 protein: CASSLSVWGGIYEQYF
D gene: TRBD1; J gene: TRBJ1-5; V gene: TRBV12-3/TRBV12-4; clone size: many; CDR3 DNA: TGTGCCAGCAGTTCGACAGGGAATCAGCCCCAGCATTTT; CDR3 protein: CASSSTGNQPQHF
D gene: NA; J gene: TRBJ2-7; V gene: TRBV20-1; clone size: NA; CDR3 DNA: TGCAGTGCTGCAAGAGACGGTCCCTACGAGCAGTACTTC; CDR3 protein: CSAARDGPYEQYF
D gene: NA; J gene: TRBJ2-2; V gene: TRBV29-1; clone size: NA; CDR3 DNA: TGCAGCGTGAGATTACCGGGACGGAAGAACACCGGGGAGCTGTTTTTT; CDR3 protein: CSVRLPGRKNTGELFF
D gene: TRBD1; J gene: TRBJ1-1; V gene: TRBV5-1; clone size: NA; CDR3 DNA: TGCGCCAGCAGCTTGGCGGACAGGGAGAACACTGAAGCTTTCTTT; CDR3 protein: CASSLADRENTEAFF
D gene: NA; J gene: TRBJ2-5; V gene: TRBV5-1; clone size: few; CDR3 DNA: TGCGCCAGCAGCTGGGGGTCTGTAGAGACCCAGTACTTC; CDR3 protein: CASSWGSVETQYF
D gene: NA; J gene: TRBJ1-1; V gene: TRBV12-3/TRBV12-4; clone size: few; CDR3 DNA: TGTGCCAGCACCCTAGGGGGTTGGGGGGGAAACACTGAAGCTTTCTTT; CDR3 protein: CASTLGGWGGNTEAFF
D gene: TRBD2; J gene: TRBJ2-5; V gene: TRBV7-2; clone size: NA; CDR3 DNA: TGTGCCAGCAGCTTAGGAGTAGCTGGGGGGGGAGAGACCCAGTACTTC; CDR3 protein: CASSLGVAGGGETQYF
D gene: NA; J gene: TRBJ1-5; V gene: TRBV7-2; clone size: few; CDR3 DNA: TGTGCCAGCATGGGGTATCGGGGGGACCAGCCCCAGCATTTT; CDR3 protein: CASMGYRGDQPQHF
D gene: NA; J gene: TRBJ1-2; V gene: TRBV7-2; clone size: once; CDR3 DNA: TGTGCCAGCAGCTTAGAACGGGGCGCACGGGGCTACACCTTC; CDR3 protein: CASSLERGARGYTF
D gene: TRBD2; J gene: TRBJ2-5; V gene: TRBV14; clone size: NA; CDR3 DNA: TGTGCCAGCAGCCCCGGGGGGTCACTCTACCAAGAGACCCAGTACTTC; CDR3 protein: CASSPGGSLYQETQYF
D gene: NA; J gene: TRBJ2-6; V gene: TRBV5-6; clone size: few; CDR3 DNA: TGTGCCAGCAGACCACGGGGCTCTGGGGCCAACGTCCTGACTTTC; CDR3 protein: CASRPRGSGANVLTF
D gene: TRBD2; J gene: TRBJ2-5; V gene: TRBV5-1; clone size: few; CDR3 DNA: TGCGCCAGCAGTAAAGAGCGGGGAGAGACCCAGTACTTC; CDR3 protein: CASSKERGETQYF
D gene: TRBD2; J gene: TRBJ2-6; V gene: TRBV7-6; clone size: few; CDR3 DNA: TGTCTGGGGAGCGGGGGCCCTACTACGTCTGGGGCCAACGTCCTGACTTTC; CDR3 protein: CLGSGGPTTSGANVLTF
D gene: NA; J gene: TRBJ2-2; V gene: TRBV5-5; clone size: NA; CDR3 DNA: TGTGCCAGCACCCCCTTCGACAGCGGGGAGCTGTTTTTT; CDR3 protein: CASTPFDSGELFF
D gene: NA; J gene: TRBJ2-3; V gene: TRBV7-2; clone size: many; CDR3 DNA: TGTGCCAGCAGCTCCCAGACAGCTAGCACAGATACGCAGTATTTT; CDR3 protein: CASSSQTASTDTQYF
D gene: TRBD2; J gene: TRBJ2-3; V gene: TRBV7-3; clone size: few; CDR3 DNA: TGTGCCAGCAGCAAAGCCCCGACTAGCGCACCCACAGATACGCAGTATTTT; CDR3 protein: CASSKAPTSAPTDTQYF
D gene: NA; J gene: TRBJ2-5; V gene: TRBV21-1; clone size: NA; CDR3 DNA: TGTGCCAGCAGCAAAGTGACGAGAACAGGGTTTTTGGAGACCCAGTACTTC; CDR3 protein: CASSKVTRTGFLETQYF